This record looks at one T cell receptor (beta chain) sequence and its context. Trimming removed 5 bases from V and 5 bases from J; junction bases left unmatched: 8. This CDR3 spans 16 amino acids. Germline V gene sequence: CDR1 PRHDT, CDR2 FYEKMQ (reference sequence). Clones were sequenced by immunoSEQ multiplex PCR, and TCRdb holds only the in-frame ones, with some missing. The sample consists of about 79,000 clones, about 92% of them appearing once. The sample comes from a study of OX40 agonist ivuxolimab in advanced cancers. The material sequenced was CD4+ or CD8+ T cells sorted from blood, taken in a trial of the OX40 agonist ivuxolimab. The clonotype was recovered from an adult with an advanced solid tumor such as melanoma, head and neck, liver or kidney cancer. The chain joins TRBV13 to TRBJ2-5; 13 nucleotides line up with TRBD2. The CDR3 region is CASSPGTSGNRETQYF. CDR3 bases: TGTGCCAGCAGCCCGGGGACTAGCGGGAATAGGGAGACCCAGTACTTC.